These T cell receptor beta chains were read from a single sample in a study of blood T cell repertoires in COVID-19. Generated by immunoSEQ multiplex PCR, the TCRdb table keeps only in-frame clones and is missing some. The repertoire holds more than 85,000 clones, with 85% to 90% as singletons. Sequencing used peripheral blood. The receptors were gathered from a man in his fifties with acute or convalescent COVID-19. Each CDR3 is given with its conserved first and last residue. Each record gives: V gene, CDR3 protein.

>TRBV10-3
CAISESWGTRGGYTF
>TRBV19
CASRRSSGGYEQFF
>TRBV7-3
CASSSPAQGGTDTQYF
>TRBV5-1
CASSHGSIVPGELFF
>TRBV3-1/TRBV3-2
CASSQDPSGTGRNTIYF
>TRBV10-3
CAISSTSGGSPHTDTQYF
>TRBV4-2
CASSQSGKGRHEETQYF
>TRBV7-9
CASSSRDNSYEQYF
>TRBV18
CASSPGQAIWEQYF
>TRBV12-5
CASGLYTMRGEAFF
>TRBV11-3
CASSLVLGAISYNEQFF
>TRBV3-1/TRBV3-2
CASSQPPPKTQYF
>TRBV3-1/TRBV3-2
CASSQDRRTSGSSEQFF
>TRBV7-8
CASSTRQGGGSPGDTQYF
>TRBV11-3
CASSLGRHRGAKNIQYF
>TRBV19
CASSTLQGATGNTIYF
>TRBV10-3
CAISEFGTSGINTGELFF
>TRBV27
CASIRTGTLNTEAFF
>TRBV18
CASSPSVRREPEQYF
>TRBV30
CAWSVDTVAVPPDTQYF
>TRBV19
CASTQRWRGTVGYTF
>TRBV10-3
CAIRVTGLAASTDTQYF
>TRBV25-1
CASSRTSGGNSGANVLTF
>TRBV7-6
CASSPRRTDLAGGSYNEQFF
>TRBV5-6
CASSLGRGFYGYTF
>TRBV4-2
CASSQDTSGFTDTQYF
>TRBV7-3
CASSLTTGARTDTQYF
>TRBV29-1
CSVEGTGSSGNTIYF
>TRBV15
CATSRDGQGFNYGYTF
>TRBV9
CASSVATGGEKLFF
>TRBV6-4
CASSAITGGAGELFF
>TRBV11-3
CASSLDSTQYF
>TRBV25-1
CASSERQSTDTQYF
>TRBV14
CASSQAGRGPDTQYF
>TRBV27
CAIGLAGPYEQYF
>TRBV11-3
CASSLDLDRTNTEAFF
>TRBV7-6
CASSLRTGRSGGNTIYF
>TRBV28
CASSPLVAGERTGELFF
>TRBV10-3
CATKEPTATNEKLFF
>TRBV7-9
CASSQGLLSYNEQFF
>TRBV5-4
CASSLPGGGGEAFF